Listed below are T cell receptor beta chains from one sample, sequenced in a study of radiation and T cells in renal cell carcinoma. Method: immunoSEQ multiplex PCR; TCRdb's copy keeps in-frame clones and lacks some. Of approximately 92,000 clones detected, about 85% appear once; the ten largest clones hold around 9.1%. Sequenced material: blood, taken from a patient whose treatment included radiotherapy and nephrectomy. These receptors originate from a man aged 45-60 years with renal cell carcinoma. Each CDR3 is given with its conserved first and last residue. The D gene is left open where the match is weak. Where a row states a size, it is once, few, many or the class of an expanded clone; other rows omit it.

cdr3_nt cdr3_aa j_call v_call clone_size d_call
TGTGCCAGCAGCTTAGGTATGGCTCCCTACGAGCAGTACTTC CASSLGMAPYEQYF TRBJ2-7 TRBV13 NA NA
TGCAGCTCCCAGGGAACAGATACGCAGTATTTT CSSQGTDTQYF TRBJ2-3 TRBV29-1 NA NA
TGTGCCAGCAGCGTAGACCCAGGGGGCGTATCTGAAGCTTTCTTT CASSVDPGGVSEAFF TRBJ1-1 TRBV9 NA TRBD1
TGCGCCAGCAGCAGGTACGACGGGGATACGCAGTATTTT CASSRYDGDTQYF TRBJ2-3 TRBV5-1 NA NA
TGTGCCAGCAGCCCCGGGACAGGGACTACAATGAAGCAGTTCTTC CASSPGTGTTMKQFF TRBJ2-1 TRBV5-4 NA TRBD1
TGTGCCAGTAGTGGGACAGGGTTTCATCAGCCCCAGCATTTT CASSGTGFHQPQHF TRBJ1-5 TRBV19 NA TRBD1
TGTGCCAGCAGCCAACTTGACCGTTACGAGCAGTACTTC CASSQLDRYEQYF TRBJ2-7 TRBV4-2 NA NA
TGTGCCTGGAGTGGACTAGCGGGATTCGAGACCCAGTACTTC CAWSGLAGFETQYF TRBJ2-5 TRBV30 NA TRBD2
TGTGCCAGCAGGCTTACAGGGGCGGCCGGGGAGCTGTTTTTT CASRLTGAAGELFF TRBJ2-2 TRBV6-5 NA TRBD1
TGTGCCAGCAGCGCACGGGTAAGGGACAGCAAATTGAACACTGAAGCTTTCTTT CASSARVRDSKLNTEAFF TRBJ1-1 TRBV21-1 NA NA
TGTGCCACTCTCAGGGTGTCCTACGAGCAGTACTTC CATLRVSYEQYF TRBJ2-7 TRBV28 medium-sized NA
TGTGCCAGCAGTGGACAGCCGATGGGCACTGAAGCTTTCTTT CASSGQPMGTEAFF TRBJ1-1 TRBV2 NA NA
TGTGCCAGCAGTGACGGCTGGAACACTGAAGCTTTCTTT CASSDGWNTEAFF TRBJ1-1 TRBV6-1 NA NA
TGTGCCAGCAGCTTAGGTGGTCCCAAAGAGACCCAGTACTTC CASSLGGPKETQYF TRBJ2-5 TRBV7-3 NA NA
TGCGCCAGCAGCCAAGAAGGGACGGCTCATAATTCACCCCTCCACTTT CASSQEGTAHNSPLHF TRBJ1-6 TRBV4-3 once NA
TGTGCCAGCAGCTTGTGGCAGGGAGGAAACACCATATATTTT CASSLWQGGNTIYF TRBJ1-3 TRBV7-6 NA NA
TGTGCCAGCAGCTTATCAACGGGAGTGACAGATACGCAGTATTTT CASSLSTGVTDTQYF TRBJ2-3 TRBV7-9 NA NA
TGCAGCGTTGAATTCGACAGTAACTACGAGCAGTACTTC CSVEFDSNYEQYF TRBJ2-7 TRBV29-1 few NA
TGTGCCAGCCAGACAGGGTCCCCAAACACTGAAGCTTTCTTT CASQTGSPNTEAFF TRBJ1-1 TRBV7-9 NA TRBD1
TGTGCCAGCAGCCTCGGGACAGGTCTTCGATTCAGTGGGGCCAACGTCCTGACTTTC CASSLGTGLRFSGANVLTF TRBJ2-6 TRBV28 NA TRBD1
TGCGCCAGCAGCTCACCCGGGACTAGCGGAGATTACAATGAGCAGTTCTTC CASSSPGTSGDYNEQFF TRBJ2-1 TRBV5-1 NA TRBD2
TGCGCCAGCAGCAGGGGACAGGCGTCGCTTAGGGAGCAGTACTTC CASSRGQASLREQYF TRBJ2-7 TRBV5-1 NA TRBD1
TGTGCCAGCAGCTTAGGGACAGATTATGGCTACACCTTC CASSLGTDYGYTF TRBJ1-2 TRBV11-2 NA NA
TGTGCCAGCAGCCCTGGGGCCACTGAAGCTTTCTTT CASSPGATEAFF TRBJ1-1 TRBV13 NA NA
TGTGCCAGCAGTCGTACAGGGGGCGCGGTAGATACGCAGTATTTT CASSRTGGAVDTQYF TRBJ2-3 TRBV6-5 NA TRBD1
TGCGCCAGCAGCGACAGAAACACTGAAGCTTTCTTT CASSDRNTEAFF TRBJ1-1 TRBV5-1 NA NA
TGTGCCAGCTCACCGGGCGGGGAGCAGTACTTC CASSPGGEQYF TRBJ2-7 TRBV18 few NA
TGCGCCAGCAGCCACCAAGAAACTAGCGGGGGCTACAATGAGCAGTTCTTC CASSHQETSGGYNEQFF TRBJ2-1 TRBV5-1 NA TRBD2
TGTGCCAGCCGGACCGAGTCGATGGGGACCCAGTACTTC CASRTESMGTQYF TRBJ2-5 TRBV10-3 NA NA
TGTGCCAGCAGTTTCAGGGGGCGGTCGGTCGGCTACACCTTC CASSFRGRSVGYTF TRBJ1-2 TRBV28 NA TRBD1
TGTGCCACCTCCTTGGCAGGCGACTCCTACGAGCAGTACTTC CATSLAGDSYEQYF TRBJ2-7 TRBV6-5 NA NA
TGTGCCAGCAGCTTATTTCAGGGTATCACCTACAATGAGCAGTTCTTC CASSLFQGITYNEQFF TRBJ2-1 TRBV7-8 NA NA
TGCGCCAGCAGCTCACGGCAGGGGGCGAGGGACGAGCAGTACTTC CASSSRQGARDEQYF TRBJ2-7 TRBV5-1 NA TRBD1
TGTGCCAGCAGTTTTCTACGCGAGCCCCAGCATTTT CASSFLREPQHF TRBJ1-5 TRBV28 NA NA
TGTGCCTGGAGTGGGCTCCTGAACACTGAAGCTTTCTTT CAWSGLLNTEAFF TRBJ1-1 TRBV30 NA NA
TGTGCCAGCTCACCACCCGGGACTAGCAGGTACAATGAGCAGTTCTTC CASSPPGTSRYNEQFF TRBJ2-1 TRBV18 NA TRBD2
TGTGCCAGCAGCACAGGCGAGGGGGCAACTAATGAAAAACTGTTTTTT CASSTGEGATNEKLFF TRBJ1-4 TRBV5-4 NA NA
TGCAGCGTTGGGGCTAGCGGGAGGGCAGATACGCAGTATTTT CSVGASGRADTQYF TRBJ2-3 TRBV29-1 NA TRBD2
TGTGCTAGCAGCGGGGGGCCCCTAGAGACCCAGTACTTC CASSGGPLETQYF TRBJ2-5 TRBV7-7 NA TRBD2
TGTGCCTGGAGTTCGCGGGAAAACTATGGCTACACCTTC CAWSSRENYGYTF TRBJ1-2 TRBV30 NA NA
TGTGCCTGGAGTGTACTCGGCCAGACCAGCCACAATGAGCAGTTCTTC CAWSVLGQTSHNEQFF TRBJ2-1 TRBV30 many NA
TGTGCCAGCAGCGCCCCGGGGAGGTGGAACTCTGGGGCCAACGTCCTGACTTTC CASSAPGRWNSGANVLTF TRBJ2-6 TRBV11-2 NA NA
TGTGCCAGCAGCGCTACTCGGGATAATTCACCCCTCCACTTT CASSATRDNSPLHF TRBJ1-6 TRBV7-9 once NA
TGTGCCAGCAGTTTTCTAAGGGCGGGTGGCAATCAGCCCCAGCATTTT CASSFLRAGGNQPQHF TRBJ1-5 TRBV28 NA NA